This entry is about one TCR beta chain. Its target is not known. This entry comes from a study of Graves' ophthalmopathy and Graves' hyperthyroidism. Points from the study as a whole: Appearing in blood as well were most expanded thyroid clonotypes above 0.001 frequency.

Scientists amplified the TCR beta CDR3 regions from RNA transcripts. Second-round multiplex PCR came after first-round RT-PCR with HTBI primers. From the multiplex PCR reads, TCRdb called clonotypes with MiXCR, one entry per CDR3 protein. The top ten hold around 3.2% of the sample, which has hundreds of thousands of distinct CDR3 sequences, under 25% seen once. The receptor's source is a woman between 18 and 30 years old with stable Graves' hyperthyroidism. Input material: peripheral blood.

As DNA, the CDR3 is TGTGCCAGCAGTTACCTGGGACAGGGTCCCTACGAGCAGTACTTC. Its protein is CASSYLGQGPYEQYF. V usage is TRBV6-5 and J usage is TRBJ2-5, with 9 bases lining up with TRBD1. The J call may be in error: the DNA end matches TRBJ2-7 better. Germline V gives CDR1 MNHEY, CDR2 SVGAGI. This CDR3 is 15 amino acids long.